The following is a T cell receptor (beta chain) sequence with its context. The read stops 3 residues short of the end of the CDR3; the missing end is completed from the germline J gene. The CDR3 consists of 14 residues. Looked up from germline, CDR1 is MNHEY and CDR2 is SVGEGT. Trimming stripped 5 bases from V and 0 bases from J, with 10 bases between. Sequenced by immunoSEQ multiplex PCR; TCRdb stores in-frame clones only, minus some. The sample has some 31,000 clones. Unstimulated Tregs (CD4+CD25+CD127-) and CD4+CD25- non-Tregs were sorted from PBMCs. These data are taken from a study of Tregs in tolerant kidney transplant recipients. As for the study in general: Related graft donors supplied nonmyeloablative bone marrow transplants, and mixed chimerism was transient.

This receptor was obtained from a human donor who received a combined kidney and bone marrow transplant. The chain recombines TRBV6-2 or TRBV6-3 with TRBJ1-1; no clear D gene. Sequenced material: CD8+ T cells from blood, taken before the transplant. The CDR3 reads CASSVSSMNTEAFF. CDR3 DNA (partial): TGTGCCAGCAGTGTTTCTAGCATGAACACTGAA.